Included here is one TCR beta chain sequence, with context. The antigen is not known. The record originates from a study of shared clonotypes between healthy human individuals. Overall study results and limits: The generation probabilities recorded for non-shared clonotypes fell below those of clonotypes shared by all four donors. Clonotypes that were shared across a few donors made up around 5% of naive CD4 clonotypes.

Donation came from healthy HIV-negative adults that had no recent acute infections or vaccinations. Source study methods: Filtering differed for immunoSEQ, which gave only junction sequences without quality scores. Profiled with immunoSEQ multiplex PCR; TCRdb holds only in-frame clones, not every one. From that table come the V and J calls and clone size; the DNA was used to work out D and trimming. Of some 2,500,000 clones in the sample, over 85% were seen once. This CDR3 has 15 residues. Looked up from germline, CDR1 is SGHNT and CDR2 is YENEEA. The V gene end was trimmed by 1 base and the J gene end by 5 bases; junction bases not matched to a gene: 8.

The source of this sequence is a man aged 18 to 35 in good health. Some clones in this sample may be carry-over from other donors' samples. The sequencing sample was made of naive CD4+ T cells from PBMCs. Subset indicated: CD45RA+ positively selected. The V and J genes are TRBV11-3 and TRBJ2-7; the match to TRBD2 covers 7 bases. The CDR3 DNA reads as TGTGCCAGCAGCTTAGTTAGCGGGCAGTACCACGAGCAGTACTTC. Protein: CASSLVSGQYHEQYF.